This T cell receptor (beta chain) is drawn from a study of cytomegalovirus exposure and HLA in healthy donors. Study outcomes and limitations: Cytomegalovirus-associated status was assigned to 150 or so TCR beta chains.

Assay used: immunoSEQ multiplex PCR; TCRdb lists only in-frame clones, some missing. The table has approximately 230,000 clones, about 90% seen once. The donors were members of the roughly 120-subject validation cohort (separate from the approximately 670-subject first cohort). A note on this clone: Its antigen is not identified.

The source material was PBMCs. The sequence derives from a man younger than 30 in good health and CMV-seropositive.

The CDR3 DNA sequence: TGTGCCAGTCAGGGGTTCTCTGGAAACACCATATATTTT. This encodes CASQGFSGNTIYF. V usage is TRBV27 and J usage is TRBJ1-3; D may be TRBD1 (6 bases). Looked up from germline, CDR1 is MNHEY and CDR2 is SMNVEV (reference sequence). Trimming cost V 9 bases and J 0 bases, with 9 bases left between them. The CDR3 runs to 13 residues.